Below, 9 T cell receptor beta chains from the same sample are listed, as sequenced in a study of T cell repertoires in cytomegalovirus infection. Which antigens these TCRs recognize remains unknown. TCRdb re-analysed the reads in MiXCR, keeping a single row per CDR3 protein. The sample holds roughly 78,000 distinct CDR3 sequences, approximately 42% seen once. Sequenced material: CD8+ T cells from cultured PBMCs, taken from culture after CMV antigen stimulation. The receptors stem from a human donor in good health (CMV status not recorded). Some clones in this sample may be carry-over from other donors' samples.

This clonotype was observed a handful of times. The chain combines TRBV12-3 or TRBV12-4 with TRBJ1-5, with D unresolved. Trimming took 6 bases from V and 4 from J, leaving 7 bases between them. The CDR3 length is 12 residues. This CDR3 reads CASRTTNQPQHF. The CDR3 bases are TGTGCCAGCAGGACAACGAATCAGCCCCAGCATTTT.

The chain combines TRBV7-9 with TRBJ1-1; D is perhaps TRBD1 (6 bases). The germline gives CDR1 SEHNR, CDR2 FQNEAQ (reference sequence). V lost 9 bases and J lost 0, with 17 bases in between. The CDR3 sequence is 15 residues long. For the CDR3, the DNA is TGTGCCAGTCCACCACAGGGATTCATGAACACTGAAGCTTTCTTT. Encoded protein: CASPPQGFMNTEAFF.

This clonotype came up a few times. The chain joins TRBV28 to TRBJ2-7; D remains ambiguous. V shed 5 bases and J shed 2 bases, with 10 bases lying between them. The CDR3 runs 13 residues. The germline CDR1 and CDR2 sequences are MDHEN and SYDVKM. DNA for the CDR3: TGTGCCAGCAGTCCCAGACGGGCCTACGAGCAGTACTTC. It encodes CASSPRRAYEQYF.

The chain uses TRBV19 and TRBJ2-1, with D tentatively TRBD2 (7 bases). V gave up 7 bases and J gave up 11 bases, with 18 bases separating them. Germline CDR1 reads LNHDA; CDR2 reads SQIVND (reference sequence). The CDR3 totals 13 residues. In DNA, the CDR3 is TGTGCCAGTAAGGGGGGGGCAGGGAATAAGCAGTTCTTC. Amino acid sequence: CASKGGAGNKQFF.

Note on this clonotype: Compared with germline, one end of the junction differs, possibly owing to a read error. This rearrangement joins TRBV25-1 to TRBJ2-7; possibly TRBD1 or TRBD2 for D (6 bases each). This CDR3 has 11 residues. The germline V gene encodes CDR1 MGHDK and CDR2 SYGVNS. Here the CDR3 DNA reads TGTGCCAGCAGTCCGGGGGACACTCTTCTCTTC. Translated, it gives CASSPGDTLLF.

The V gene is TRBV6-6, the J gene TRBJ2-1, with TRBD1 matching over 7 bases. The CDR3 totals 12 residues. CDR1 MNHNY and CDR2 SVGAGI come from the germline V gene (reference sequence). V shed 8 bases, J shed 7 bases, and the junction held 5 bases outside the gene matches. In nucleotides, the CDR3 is TGTGCCAGCGCAGACAGGGTTAATGAGCAGTTCTTC. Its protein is CASADRVNEQFF.

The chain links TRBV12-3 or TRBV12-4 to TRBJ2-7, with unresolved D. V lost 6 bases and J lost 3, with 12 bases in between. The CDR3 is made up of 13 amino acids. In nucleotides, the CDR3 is TGTGCCAGCAGACCTAACCATCTCTACGAGCAGTACTTC. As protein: CASRPNHLYEQYF.

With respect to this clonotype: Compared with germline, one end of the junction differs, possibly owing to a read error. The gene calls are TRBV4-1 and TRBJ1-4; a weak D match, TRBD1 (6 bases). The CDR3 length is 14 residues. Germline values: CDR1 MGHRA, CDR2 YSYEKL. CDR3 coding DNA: TGTGCCAGCAGCCAAGGACAGACTAATGAAAAACTGTTTTTT. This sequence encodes CASSQGQTNEKLFF.

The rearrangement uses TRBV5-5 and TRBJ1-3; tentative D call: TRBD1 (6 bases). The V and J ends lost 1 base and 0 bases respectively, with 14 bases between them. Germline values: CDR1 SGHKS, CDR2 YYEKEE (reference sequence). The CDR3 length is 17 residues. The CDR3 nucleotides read TGTGCCAGCAGCTTGAGGGGGGGCGCATTCTCTGGAAACACCATATATTTT. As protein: CASSLRGGAFSGNTIYF.